This TCR beta chain comes out of a study of blood T cells in healthy people across ages. The second PCR ran about 6 to 12 cycles with a sample-barcoded 5' primer and J-beta primers. TCRdb ran MiXCR on the 5' RACE reads and lists one entry per CDR3 protein. This table holds about 730,000 distinct CDR3 sequences, roughly 45% found once. This clonotype was counted a few times. The source material was blood. The receptor was isolated from a woman aged 55-70 years in good health.

CDR3 DNA sequence: TGTGCCAGCACCACCGCGGACAGGGCCTGGACAGATACGCAGTATTTT. Protein: CASTTADRAWTDTQYF. This chain uses TRBV9 with TRBJ2-3; 8 bases are a match to TRBD1. The CDR3 runs to 16 residues. Trimming removed 6 bases from V and 3 bases from J; junction bases left unmatched: 12. Germline values: CDR1 SGDLS, CDR2 YYNGEE.